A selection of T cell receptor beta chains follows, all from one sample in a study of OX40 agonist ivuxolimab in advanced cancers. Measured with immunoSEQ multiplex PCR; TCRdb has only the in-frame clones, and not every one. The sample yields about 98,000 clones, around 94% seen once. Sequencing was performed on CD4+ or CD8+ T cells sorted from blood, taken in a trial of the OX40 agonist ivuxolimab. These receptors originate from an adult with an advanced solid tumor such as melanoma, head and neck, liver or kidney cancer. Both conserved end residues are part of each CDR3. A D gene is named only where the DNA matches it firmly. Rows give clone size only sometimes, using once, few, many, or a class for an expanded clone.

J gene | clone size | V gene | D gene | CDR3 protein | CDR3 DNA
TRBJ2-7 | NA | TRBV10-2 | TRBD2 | CASSDAGEWYF | TGCGCCAGCAGTGACGCGGGGGAGTGGTACTTC
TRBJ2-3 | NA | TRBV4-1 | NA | CASSQVERTDTQYF | TGCGCCAGCAGCCAAGTAGAGCGCACAGATACGCAGTATTTT
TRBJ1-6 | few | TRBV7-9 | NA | CASSLTLNSPLHF | TGTGCCAGCAGCTTAACCCTTAATTCACCCCTCCACTTT
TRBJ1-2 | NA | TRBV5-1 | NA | CASSLDRAYRGYTF | TGCGCCAGCAGCTTGGACCGGGCCTACCGGGGCTACACCTTC
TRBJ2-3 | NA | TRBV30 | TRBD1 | CALGQGLTDTDTQYF | TGTGCCCTGGGACAGGGCTTAACGGACACAGATACGCAGTATTTT
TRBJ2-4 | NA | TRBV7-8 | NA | CASSLGRVMTTKNIQYF | TGTGCCAGCAGCTTAGGCCGAGTGATGACGACCAAAAACATTCAGTACTTC
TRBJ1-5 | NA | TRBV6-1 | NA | CASSFPGNQPQHF | TGTGCCAGCAGTTTTCCCGGGAATCAGCCCCAGCATTTT
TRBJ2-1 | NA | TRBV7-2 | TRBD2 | CASSFVSAGGEQFF | TGTGCCAGCAGCTTCGTCTCGGCGGGGGGTGAGCAGTTCTTC
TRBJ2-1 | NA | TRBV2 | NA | CASTQQGNEQFF | TGTGCCAGCACTCAACAGGGCAATGAGCAGTTCTTC
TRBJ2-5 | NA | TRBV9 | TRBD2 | CASSVSHYNGLAGEETQYF | TGTGCCAGCAGCGTAAGCCATTATAACGGACTAGCAGGCGAAGAGACCCAGTACTTC
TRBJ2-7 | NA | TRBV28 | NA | CASSSSGAVGDWWQYF | TGTGCCAGCAGTTCATCCGGGGCCGTGGGAGATTGGTGGCAGTACTTC
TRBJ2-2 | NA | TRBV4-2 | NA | CASSREPGRSANTGELFF | TGTGCCAGCAGCCGAGAGCCGGGACGGAGCGCGAACACCGGGGAGCTGTTTTTT
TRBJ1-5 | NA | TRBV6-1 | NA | CASSQGQPQHF | TGTGCCAGCAGCCAGGGACAGCCCCAGCATTTT
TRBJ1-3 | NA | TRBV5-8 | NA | CASSLYHPGNTIYF | TGTGCCAGCAGCTTGTATCATCCTGGAAACACCATATATTTT
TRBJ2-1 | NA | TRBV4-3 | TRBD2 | CASSQGLGEGTNEQFF | TGCGCCAGCAGCCAGGGACTAGGCGAGGGCACCAATGAGCAGTTCTTC
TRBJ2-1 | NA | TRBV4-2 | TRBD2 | CASSQESGRVLRYNEQFF | TGTGCCAGCAGCCAAGAAAGCGGGAGGGTTTTGAGGTACAATGAGCAGTTCTTC
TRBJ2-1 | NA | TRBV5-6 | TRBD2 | CASTLAGGPSNEQFF | TGTGCCAGCACTCTAGCGGGAGGGCCCTCCAATGAGCAGTTCTTC
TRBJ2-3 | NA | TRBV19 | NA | CASSLLRSTDTQYF | TGTGCCAGTAGTCTTCTTCGGAGCACAGATACGCAGTATTTT
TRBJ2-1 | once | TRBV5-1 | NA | CASSLGLSPYNEQFF | TGCGCCAGCAGCTTGGGCCTTAGCCCTTACAATGAGCAGTTCTTC
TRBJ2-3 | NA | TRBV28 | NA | CASSLSTSGFLATDTQYF | TGTGCCAGCAGTTTATCAACTAGTGGGTTTCTCGCGACAGATACGCAGTATTTT
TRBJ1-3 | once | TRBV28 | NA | CASSLGQGYSAGNTIYF | TGTGCCAGCAGTTTAGGGCAGGGCTATTCAGCTGGAAACACCATATATTTT
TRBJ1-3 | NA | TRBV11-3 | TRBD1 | CASSLDVQGSGNTIYF | TGTGCCAGCAGCTTAGACGTACAGGGGTCTGGAAACACCATATATTTT
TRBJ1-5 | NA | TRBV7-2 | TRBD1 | CASSFRQGVREPQHF | TGTGCCAGCAGCTTTCGACAGGGGGTAAGAGAGCCCCAGCATTTT
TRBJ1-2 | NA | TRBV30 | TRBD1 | CAWSPTGYGYTF | TGTGCCTGGAGCCCGACAGGGTATGGCTACACCTTC
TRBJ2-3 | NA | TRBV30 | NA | CAWSVKGAGSTAQYF | TGTGCCTGGAGTGTAAAGGGAGCGGGTTCGACTGCGCAGTATTTT
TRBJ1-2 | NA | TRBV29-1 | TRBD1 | CSVDLETGVYGYTF | TGCAGCGTTGACCTAGAAACAGGGGTCTATGGCTACACCTTC
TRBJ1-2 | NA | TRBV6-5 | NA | CASSYSDSTLYGYTF | TGTGCCAGCAGTTACTCGGACAGCACCCTCTATGGCTACACCTTC
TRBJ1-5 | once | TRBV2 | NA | CASSEGNSNQPQHF | TGTGCCAGCTCCGAGGGAAACAGCAATCAGCCCCAGCATTTT
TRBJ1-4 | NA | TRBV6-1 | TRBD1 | CASWDRGEGSEKLFF | TGTGCCAGCTGGGACAGGGGGGAAGGGAGCGAAAAACTGTTTTTT
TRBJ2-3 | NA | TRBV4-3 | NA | CASSQRVADTQYF | TGCGCCAGCAGCCAACGGGTTGCAGATACGCAGTATTTT
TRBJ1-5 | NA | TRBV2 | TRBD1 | CASIHRGGVGQPQHF | TGTGCCAGCATTCACAGGGGGGGAGTAGGCCAGCCCCAGCATTTT
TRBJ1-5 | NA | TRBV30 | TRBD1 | CAWRRGGAVNQPQHF | TGTGCCTGGAGAAGAGGGGGCGCGGTGAATCAGCCCCAGCATTTT
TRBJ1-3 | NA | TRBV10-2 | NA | CASIRYPGNTIYF | TGCGCCAGCATCAGGTACCCTGGAAACACCATATATTTT
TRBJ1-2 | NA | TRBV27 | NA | CASSSFTGHGYTF | TGTGCCAGCAGTTCTTTCACAGGGCATGGCTACACCTTC
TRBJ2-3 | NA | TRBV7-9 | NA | CASSLVSGFHTQYF | TGTGCCAGCAGCTTAGTGAGTGGATTCCATACGCAGTATTTT
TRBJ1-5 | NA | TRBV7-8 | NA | CASSLTIQGAPQHF | TGTGCCAGCAGCTTAACTATACAGGGAGCGCCCCAGCATTTT
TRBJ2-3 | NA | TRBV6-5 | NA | CASSYTGFGNTDTQYF | TGTGCCAGCAGTTACACAGGGTTCGGAAACACAGATACGCAGTATTTT
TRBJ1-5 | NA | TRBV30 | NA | CAWSVLASNQPQHF | TGTGCCTGGAGTGTACTGGCATCTAATCAGCCCCAGCATTTT
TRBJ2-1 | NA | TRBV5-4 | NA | CASTLLGDGEQFF | TGTGCCAGCACCCTACTAGGCGACGGTGAGCAGTTCTTC
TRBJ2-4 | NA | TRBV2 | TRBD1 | CASSDGDRSIIQYF | TGTGCCAGCAGTGACGGGGACAGAAGTATAATTCAGTACTTC
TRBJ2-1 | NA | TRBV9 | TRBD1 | CASSAGQLFAEQFF | TGTGCCAGCAGCGCGGGACAGCTGTTCGCTGAGCAGTTCTTC
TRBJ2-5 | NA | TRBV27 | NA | CASSFRPLLYQETQYF | TGTGCCAGCAGTTTTCGTCCCCTTTTGTACCAAGAGACCCAGTACTTC
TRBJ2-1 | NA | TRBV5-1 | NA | CASSFFGINEQFF | TGCGCCAGCAGCTTTTTCGGGATCAATGAGCAGTTCTTC
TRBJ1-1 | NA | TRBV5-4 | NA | CASSLGLAGTEAFF | TGTGCCAGCAGCTTGGGTCTGGCAGGCACTGAAGCTTTCTTT
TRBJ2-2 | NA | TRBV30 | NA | CAWSVPREELFF | TGTGCCTGGAGTGTACCCCGGGAGGAGCTGTTTTTT
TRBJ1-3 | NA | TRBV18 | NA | CASSPDRNTIYF | TGTGCCAGCTCACCCGACAGAAACACCATATATTTT
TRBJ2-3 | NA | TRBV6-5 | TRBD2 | CASSYFGGGDTQYF | TGTGCCAGCAGTTACTTCGGGGGGGGCGATACGCAGTATTTT
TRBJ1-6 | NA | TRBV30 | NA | CAWSPTGPPNSPLHF | TGTGCCTGGAGTCCGACCGGACCGCCAAATTCACCCCTCCACTTT
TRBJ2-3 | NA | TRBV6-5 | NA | CASSELPGADTQYF | TGTGCCAGCAGTGAATTACCCGGCGCAGATACGCAGTATTTT
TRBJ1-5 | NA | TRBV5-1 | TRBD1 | CASSLGQGQPQHF | TGCGCCAGCAGCCTTGGACAGGGGCAGCCCCAGCATTTT
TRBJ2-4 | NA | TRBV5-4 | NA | CASSLKDMDIQYF | TGTGCCAGCAGCTTAAAGGACATGGACATTCAGTACTTC
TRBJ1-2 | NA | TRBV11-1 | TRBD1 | CASSLVDRANYGYTF | TGTGCCAGCAGCTTAGTGGACAGGGCCAACTATGGCTACACCTTC
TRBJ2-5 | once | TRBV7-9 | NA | CASSFGQETQYF | TGTGCCAGCAGCTTCGGCCAAGAGACCCAGTACTTC
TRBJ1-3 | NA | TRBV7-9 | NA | CASTKGSGGRRNTIYF | TGTGCCAGTACGAAAGGGTCGGGAGGGCGAAGAAACACCATATATTTT